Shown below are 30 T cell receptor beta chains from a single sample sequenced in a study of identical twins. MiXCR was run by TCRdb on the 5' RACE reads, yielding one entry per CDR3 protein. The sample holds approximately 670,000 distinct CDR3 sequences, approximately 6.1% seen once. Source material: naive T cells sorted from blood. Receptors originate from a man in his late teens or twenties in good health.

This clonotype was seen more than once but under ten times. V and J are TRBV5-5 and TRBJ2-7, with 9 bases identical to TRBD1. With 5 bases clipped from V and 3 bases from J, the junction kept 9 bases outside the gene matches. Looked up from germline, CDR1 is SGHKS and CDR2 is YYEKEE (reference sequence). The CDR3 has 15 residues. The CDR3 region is CASRYGQGTVYEQYV. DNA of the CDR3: TGTGCCAGCAGATACGGACAGGGGACAGTCTACGAGCAGTACGTC.

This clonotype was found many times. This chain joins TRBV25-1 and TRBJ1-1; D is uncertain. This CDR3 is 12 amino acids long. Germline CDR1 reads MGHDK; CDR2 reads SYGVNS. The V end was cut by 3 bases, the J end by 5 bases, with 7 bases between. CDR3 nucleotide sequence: TGTGCCAGCAGTGACCATCATACTGAAGCTTTCTTT. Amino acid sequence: CASSDHHTEAFF.

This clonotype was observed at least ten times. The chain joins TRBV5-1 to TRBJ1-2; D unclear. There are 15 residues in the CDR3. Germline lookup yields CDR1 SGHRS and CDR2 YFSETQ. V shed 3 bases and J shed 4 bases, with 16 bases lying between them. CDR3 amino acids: CASSSNTNRGYGYTF. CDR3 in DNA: TGCGCCAGCAGCTCCAATACAAACCGGGGCTATGGCTACACCTTC.

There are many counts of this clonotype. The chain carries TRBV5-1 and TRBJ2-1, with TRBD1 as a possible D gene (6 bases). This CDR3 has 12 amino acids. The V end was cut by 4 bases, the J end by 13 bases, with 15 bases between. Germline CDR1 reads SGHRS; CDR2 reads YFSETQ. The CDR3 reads CASSPPDSFQFF. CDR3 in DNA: TGCGCCAGCAGCCCTCCGGACAGTTTTCAGTTCTTC. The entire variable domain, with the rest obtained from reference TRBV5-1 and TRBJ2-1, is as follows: KAGVTQTPRYLIKTRGQQVTLSCSPISGHRSVSWYQQTPGQGLQFLFEYFSETQRNKGNFPGRFSGRQFSNSRSEMNVSTLELGDSALYLCASSPPDSFQFFGPGTRLTVL.

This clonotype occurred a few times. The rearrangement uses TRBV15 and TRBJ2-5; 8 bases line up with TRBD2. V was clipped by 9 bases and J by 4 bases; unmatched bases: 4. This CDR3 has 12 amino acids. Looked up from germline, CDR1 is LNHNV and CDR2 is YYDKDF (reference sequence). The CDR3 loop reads CATGRGGETQYF. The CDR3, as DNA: TGTGCCACGGGCCGGGGGGGAGAGACCCAGTACTTC.

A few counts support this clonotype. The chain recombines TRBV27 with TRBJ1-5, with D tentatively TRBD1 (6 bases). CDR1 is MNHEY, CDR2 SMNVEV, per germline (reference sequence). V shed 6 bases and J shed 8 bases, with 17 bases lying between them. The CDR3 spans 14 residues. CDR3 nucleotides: TGTGCCAGCAGCCCCAGGGGTGGGGTGAAGCCCCAGCATTTT. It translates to CASSPRGGVKPQHF.

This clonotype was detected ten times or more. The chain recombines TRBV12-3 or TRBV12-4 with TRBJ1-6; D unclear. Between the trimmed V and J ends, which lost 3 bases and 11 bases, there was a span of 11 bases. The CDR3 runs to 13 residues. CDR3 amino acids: CASSLAGGPPLHF. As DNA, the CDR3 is TGTGCCAGCAGTTTGGCGGGAGGGCCACCCCTCCACTTT.

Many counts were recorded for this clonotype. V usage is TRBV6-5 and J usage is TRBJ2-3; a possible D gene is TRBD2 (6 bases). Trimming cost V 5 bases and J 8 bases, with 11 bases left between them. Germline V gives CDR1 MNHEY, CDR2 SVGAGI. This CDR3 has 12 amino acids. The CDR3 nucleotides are TGTGCCAGCAGTACCATGGGGGGTACGCAGTATTTT. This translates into CASSTMGGTQYF.

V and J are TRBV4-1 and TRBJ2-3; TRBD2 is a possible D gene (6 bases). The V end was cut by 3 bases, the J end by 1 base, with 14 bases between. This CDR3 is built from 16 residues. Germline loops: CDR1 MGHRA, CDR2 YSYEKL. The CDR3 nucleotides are TGCGCCAGCAGCCAGACCTCGGGACTCGGCACAGATACGCAGTATTTT. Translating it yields CASSQTSGLGTDTQYF.

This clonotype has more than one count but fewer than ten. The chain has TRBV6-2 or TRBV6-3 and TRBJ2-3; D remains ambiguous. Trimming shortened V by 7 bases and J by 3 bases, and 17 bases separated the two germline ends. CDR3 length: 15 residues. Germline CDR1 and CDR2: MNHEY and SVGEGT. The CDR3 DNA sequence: TGTGCCAGCACTTCGCCCGCGAAAAAAACAGATACGCAGTATTTT. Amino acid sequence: CASTSPAKKTDTQYF.

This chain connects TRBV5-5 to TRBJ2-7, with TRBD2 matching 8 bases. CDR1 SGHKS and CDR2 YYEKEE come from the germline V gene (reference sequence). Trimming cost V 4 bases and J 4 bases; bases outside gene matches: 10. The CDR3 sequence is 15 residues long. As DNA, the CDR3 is TGTGCCAGCAGCGGCGGTTTTAGCGGGAAATACGAGCAGTACTTC. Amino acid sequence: CASSGGFSGKYEQYF.

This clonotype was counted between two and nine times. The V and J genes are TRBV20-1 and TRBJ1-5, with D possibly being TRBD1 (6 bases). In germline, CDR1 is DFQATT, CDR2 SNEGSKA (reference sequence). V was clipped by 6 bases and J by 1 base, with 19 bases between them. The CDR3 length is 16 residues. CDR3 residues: CSAGGGEEWSNQPQHF. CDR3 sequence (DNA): TGCAGTGCCGGAGGGGGGGAGGAGTGGAGCAATCAGCCCCAGCATTTT.

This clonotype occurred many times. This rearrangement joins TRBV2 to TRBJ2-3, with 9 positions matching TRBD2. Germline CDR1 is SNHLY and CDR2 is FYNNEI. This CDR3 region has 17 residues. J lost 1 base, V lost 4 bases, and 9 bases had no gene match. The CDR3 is CASSGPIAGVGTDTQYF. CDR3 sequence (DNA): TGTGCCAGCAGTGGTCCGATAGCGGGAGTCGGCACAGATACGCAGTATTTT.

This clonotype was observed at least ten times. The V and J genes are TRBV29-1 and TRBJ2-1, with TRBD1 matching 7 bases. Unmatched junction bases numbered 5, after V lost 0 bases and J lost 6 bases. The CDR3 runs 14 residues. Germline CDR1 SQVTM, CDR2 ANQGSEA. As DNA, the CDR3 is TGCAGCGTTGAAGATCGACAGGGCGGCAATGAGCAGTTCTTC. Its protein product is CSVEDRQGGNEQFF.

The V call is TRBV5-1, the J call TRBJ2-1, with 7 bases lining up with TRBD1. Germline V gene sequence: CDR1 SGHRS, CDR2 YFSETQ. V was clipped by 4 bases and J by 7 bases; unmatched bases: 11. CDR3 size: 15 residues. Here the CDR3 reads CASSLPTGWGNEQFF. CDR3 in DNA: TGCGCCAGCAGCCTACCGACAGGGTGGGGGAATGAGCAGTTCTTC. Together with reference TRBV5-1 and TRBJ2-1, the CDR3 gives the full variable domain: KAGVTQTPRYLIKTRGQQVTLSCSPISGHRSVSWYQQTPGQGLQFLFEYFSETQRNKGNFPGRFSGRQFSNSRSEMNVSTLELGDSALYLCASSLPTGWGNEQFFGPGTRLTVL.

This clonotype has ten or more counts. As DNA, the CDR3 is TGCAGCGTTCGGCCAGAAGCAGAGACCCAGTACTTC. It codes for CSVRPEAETQYF. The rearrangement links TRBV29-1 to TRBJ2-5; D ambiguous. This CDR3 spans 12 amino acids. Trimming took off 5 bases at V and 4 bases at J, with 11 bases between the two ends. Germline CDR1 is SQVTM and CDR2 is ANQGSEA.

This chain's CDR3 is CASNPLAGGLYEQYV. Written as DNA, the CDR3 is TGTGCCAGCAACCCACTAGCGGGAGGCCTATACGAGCAGTACGTC. J is TRBJ2-7 and V is TRBV7-4; 12 bases agree with TRBD2. This CDR3 has 15 residues. The germline V gene has CDR1 SGHVT and CDR2 SQSDAQ. With 7 bases clipped from V and 4 bases from J, the junction kept 8 bases outside the gene matches.

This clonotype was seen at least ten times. CDR3 sequence reads: CASSFFGDSPLHF. The DNA of the CDR3 is TGTGCCAGCAGTTTCTTCGGGGATTCACCCCTCCACTTT. The J gene is TRBJ1-6, the V gene TRBV12-3 or TRBV12-4; no firm D call. The length of the CDR3 is 13 residues. V was shortened by 3 bases and J by 8 bases, with 8 bases between the two germline ends.

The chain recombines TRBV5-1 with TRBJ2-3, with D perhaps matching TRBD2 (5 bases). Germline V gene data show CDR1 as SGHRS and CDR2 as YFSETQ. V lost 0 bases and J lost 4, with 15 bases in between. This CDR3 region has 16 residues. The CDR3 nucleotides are TGCGCCAGCAGCTTGGCCGGGATCCCTGGCGCAGATACGCAGTATTTT. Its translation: CASSLAGIPGADTQYF.

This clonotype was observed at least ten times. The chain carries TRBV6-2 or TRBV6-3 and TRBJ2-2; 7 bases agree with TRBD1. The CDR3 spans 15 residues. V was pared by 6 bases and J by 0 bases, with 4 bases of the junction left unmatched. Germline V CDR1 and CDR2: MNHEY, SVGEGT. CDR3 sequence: CASSTGTANTGELFF. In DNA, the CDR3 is TGTGCCAGCAGCACCGGGACAGCGAACACCGGGGAGCTGTTTTTT.

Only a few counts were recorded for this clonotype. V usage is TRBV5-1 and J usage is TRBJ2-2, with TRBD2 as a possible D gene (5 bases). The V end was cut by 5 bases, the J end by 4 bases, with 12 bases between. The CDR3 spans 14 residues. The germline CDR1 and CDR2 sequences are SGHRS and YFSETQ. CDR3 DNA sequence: TGCGCCAGCAGATTTTCCGGGGTCACCGGGGAGCTGTTTTTT. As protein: CASRFSGVTGELFF.

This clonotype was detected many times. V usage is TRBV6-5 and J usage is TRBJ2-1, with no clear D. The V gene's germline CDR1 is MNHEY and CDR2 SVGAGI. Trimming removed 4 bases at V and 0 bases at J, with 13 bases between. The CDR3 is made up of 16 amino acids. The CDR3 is CASSSALRGSYNEQFF. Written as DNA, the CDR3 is TGTGCCAGCAGTTCCGCTTTGCGCGGCTCCTACAATGAGCAGTTCTTC.

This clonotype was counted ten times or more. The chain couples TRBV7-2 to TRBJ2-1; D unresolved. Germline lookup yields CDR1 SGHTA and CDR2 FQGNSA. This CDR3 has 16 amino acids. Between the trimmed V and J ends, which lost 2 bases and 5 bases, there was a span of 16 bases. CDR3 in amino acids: CASSLLGKAGNNEQFF. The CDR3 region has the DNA TGTGCCAGCAGCTTATTGGGCAAAGCAGGAAACAATGAGCAGTTCTTC.

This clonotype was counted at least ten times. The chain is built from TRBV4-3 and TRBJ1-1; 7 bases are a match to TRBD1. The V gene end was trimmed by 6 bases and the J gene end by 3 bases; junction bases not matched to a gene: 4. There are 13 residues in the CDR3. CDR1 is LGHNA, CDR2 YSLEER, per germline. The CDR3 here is CASRVTGDTEAFF. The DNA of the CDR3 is TGCGCCAGCAGGGTTACAGGGGACACTGAAGCTTTCTTT.

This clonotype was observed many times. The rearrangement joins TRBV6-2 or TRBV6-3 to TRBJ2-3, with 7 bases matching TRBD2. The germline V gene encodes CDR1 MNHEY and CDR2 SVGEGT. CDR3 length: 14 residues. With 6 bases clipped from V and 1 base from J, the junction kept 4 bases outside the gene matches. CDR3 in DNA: TGTGCCAGCAGCCAGCGGGATGGCACAGATACGCAGTATTTT. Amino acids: CASSQRDGTDTQYF.

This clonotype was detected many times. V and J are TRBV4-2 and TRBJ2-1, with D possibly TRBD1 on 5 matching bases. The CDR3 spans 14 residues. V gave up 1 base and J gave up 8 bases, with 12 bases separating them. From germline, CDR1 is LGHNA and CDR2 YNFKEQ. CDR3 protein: CASSQVSLGDEQFF. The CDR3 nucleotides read TGTGCCAGCAGCCAAGTTAGCCTAGGGGATGAGCAGTTCTTC.

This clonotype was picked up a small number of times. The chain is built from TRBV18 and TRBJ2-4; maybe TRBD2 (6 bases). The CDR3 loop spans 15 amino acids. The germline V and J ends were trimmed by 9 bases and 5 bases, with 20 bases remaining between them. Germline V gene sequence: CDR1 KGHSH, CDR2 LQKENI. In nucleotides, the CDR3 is TGTGCCAGTCAATACCGGGGACTCGAGGAAAACATTCAGTACTTC. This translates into CASQYRGLEENIQYF.

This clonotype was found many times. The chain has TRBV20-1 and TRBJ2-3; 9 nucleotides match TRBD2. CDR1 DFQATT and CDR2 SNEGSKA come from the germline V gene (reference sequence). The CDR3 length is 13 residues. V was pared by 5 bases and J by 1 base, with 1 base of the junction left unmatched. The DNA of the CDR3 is TGCAGTGCTCGACTAGCGGGCACAGATACGCAGTATTTT. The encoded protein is CSARLAGTDTQYF.

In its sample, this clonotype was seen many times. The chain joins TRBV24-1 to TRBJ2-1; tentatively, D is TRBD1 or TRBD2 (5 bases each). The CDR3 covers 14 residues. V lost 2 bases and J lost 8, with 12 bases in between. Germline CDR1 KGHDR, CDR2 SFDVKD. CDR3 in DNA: TGTGCCACCAGTGATTCCCGGTTGGGGGATGAGCAGTTCTTC. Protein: CATSDSRLGDEQFF.

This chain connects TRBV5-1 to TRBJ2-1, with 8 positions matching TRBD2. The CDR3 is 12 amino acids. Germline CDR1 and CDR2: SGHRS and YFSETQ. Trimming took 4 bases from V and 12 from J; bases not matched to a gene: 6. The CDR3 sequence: CASSPSGGWQFF. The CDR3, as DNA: TGCGCCAGCAGCCCCAGCGGGGGTTGGCAGTTCTTC.